This T cell receptor (beta chain) was recorded in a study of Graves' ophthalmopathy and Graves' hyperthyroidism (dated by TCRdb to the late 2010s). A note on the overall study: Peripheral blood was collected before any treatment was given, at the time of initial diagnosis. In total, 135 blood samples were TCR-sequenced: some 40 ophthalmopathy, some 75 hyperthyroidism and approximately 17 hyperthyroidism-to-ophthalmopathy patients. A discovery set of 100 patients (43 ophthalmopathy, 57 stable hyperthyroidism) was enrolled to explore V-J signatures distinguishing ophthalmopathy from hyperthyroidism. After sampling, hyperthyroidism patients received methimazole starting at 30 mg daily, and ophthalmopathy patients received high-dose intravenous methylprednisolone. An independent validation cohort comprised fewer than 20 hyperthyroidism patients and about 16 patients who later progressed from hyperthyroidism to ophthalmopathy. TCR beta repertoire signatures were used to distinguish Graves' ophthalmopathy from Graves' hyperthyroidism and to predict progression to ophthalmopathy. In five or six hyperthyroidism patients, T-cell repertoires of thyroid tissue and blood were compared.

For repertoire sequencing, the TCR beta CDR3 regions were amplified from RNA transcripts. HTBI primers and the Qiagen OneStep RT-PCR kit were used in a first-round RT-PCR, which was followed by a second-round multiplex PCR, size selection and purification. Libraries were sequenced on an Illumina HiSeq2000 using paired-end 100 bp reads. The original methods were these. SOAPnuke was used to process the reads, throwing out any read that had adapters, had uncalled bases, had a mean Phred below 15, or lacked an exact constant-primer or identifier match. COPE v1.2.5 was used to merge the high-quality paired reads. Each unique nucleotide sequence was treated as a clonotype, and MiTCR v1.1 was used to align the clonotypes to the IMGT TRB V, D and J references. Analysis was restricted to V-J combinations with a frequency above 0.0001, which covered roughly 99% of repertoires. For each V-J combination, a TCR clonal expansion and chaos score was defined as the ratio of F50 clonal expansion to chaos observed in the TCRdist matrix. Welch's t-statistics and random forest were used to reduce the features to about 14 V-J combinations, which were then used as input to a naive Bayes classifier. The similarity between thyroid and blood repertoires was quantified using the Morisita-Horn index. In-frame beta chains were kept once TCRdb had trimmed the public reads at Q25 with fastp and called clones with MiXCR. Rows merge per CDR3 protein into single entries with the most common DNA and genes. V and J calls and clone size were set by TCRdb, not the authors. In all, the sample holds about 740,000 distinct CDR3 sequences, and approximately 40% of those were seen once. 44% of the sample comes from the top ten.

What the study reported, not specific to this receptor: No statistical method was used to predetermine the sample size, and group allocation was not hidden from the investigators. In cross-validation, the 13-signature model distinguished ophthalmopathy from stable hyperthyroidism with approximately 90% sensitivity and 81.08% specificity, while in the test set the corresponding values were around 79% and 71%. In validation, the model predicted ophthalmopathy progression with less than 71% sensitivity and roughly 72% specificity; 12 predicted patients were CT-confirmed with GO in a median of approximately six months. Most expanded thyroid clonotypes with a frequency above 0.001 also appeared in blood, which suggests that blood repertoires may reflect the immune response in the thyroid.

In its sample, this clonotype was seen once. There is no known antigen for this receptor. A much larger clone lies a single base off, so this may be a read error. The ophthalmopathy patients had moderately to severely active disease, with a Clinical Activity Score of 3 or higher, a NOSPECS grade of 4 or higher, and a disease duration of less than 3 months. Patients were excluded if they had other autoimmune diseases, uncontrolled infections, pregnancy or lactation. Diagnosis relied on clinical symptoms, serum thyroxine, TRAb, thyroid ultrasound and orbital computed tomography. Ficoll-Paque density gradient centrifugation was used to isolate PBMCs from 9.5 to 10 ml of fresh peripheral blood. Trizol reagent was used to extract the total RNA, and its quality was then checked on an Agilent 2100 Bioanalyzer. The TCR originated in an adult man with Graves' ophthalmopathy. Sample: peripheral blood.

The CDR3 here reads CASSSTGLNQNGYTF. The nucleotides read TGTGCCAGCAGTTCTACAGGGTTAAATCAGAATGGCTACACCTTC. The sequence links TRBV12-3 or TRBV12-4 to TRBJ1-2; perhaps TRBD1 is the D gene, with 6 bases matching. The CDR3, from cysteine to phenylalanine, totals 15 residues. Only the CDR3 region is kept as DNA, spanning 45 bases read in frame from base 1. Deletion took 4 bases off V and 6 bases off J, with a span of 18 bases between the germline ends.